This T cell receptor (beta chain) was recorded in a study of early T cells in non-severe SARS-CoV-2 infection. The wider study: Bulk RNA from unsorted whole blood was sequenced; chains were unpaired.

Comment on this clonotype: What it recognizes is unknown.

Each cDNA molecule carried a unique molecular identifier. Each CDR3 protein is one row after TCRdb ran MiXCR on the 5' RACE reads. The sample consists of more than 65,000 distinct CDR3 sequences, approximately 4.6% of them appearing once. Findings of the study overall: Lookups in VDJdb leaned toward anti-spike CD8 responses and missed private and CD4 specificities.

V lost 8 bases to trimming and J lost 0 bases; unmatched junction nucleotides: 4. Germline V lookup: CDR1 MNHEY, CDR2 SVGEGT. The CDR3 is made up of 13 amino acids. The origin of this receptor is an adult who was a healthcare worker with PCR-confirmed SARS-CoV-2 infection or an uninfected control (not recorded which). The donor label of this sample is uncertain. The sample was whole blood, taken at baseline. The rearrangement uses TRBV6-2 or TRBV6-3 and TRBJ2-7, with 7 bases lining up with TRBD1. In DNA form, the CDR3 reads TGTGCCAGCGCTCGGGACAGCTCCTACGAGCAGTACTTC. It is translated as CASARDSSYEQYF.